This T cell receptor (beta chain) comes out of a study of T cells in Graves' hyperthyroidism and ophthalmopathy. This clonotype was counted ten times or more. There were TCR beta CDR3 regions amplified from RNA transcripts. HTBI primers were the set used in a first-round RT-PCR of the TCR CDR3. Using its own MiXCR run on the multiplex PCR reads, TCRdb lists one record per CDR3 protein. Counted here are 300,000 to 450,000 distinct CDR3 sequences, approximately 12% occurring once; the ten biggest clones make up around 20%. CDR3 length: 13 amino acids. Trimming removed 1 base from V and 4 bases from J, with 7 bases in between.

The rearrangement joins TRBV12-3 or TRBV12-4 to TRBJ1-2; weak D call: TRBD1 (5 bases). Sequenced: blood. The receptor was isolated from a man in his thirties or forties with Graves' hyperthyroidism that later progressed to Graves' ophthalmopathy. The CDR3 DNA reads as TGTGCCAGCAGTTTAGGGGGCTTCTATGGCTACACCTTC. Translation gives CASSLGGFYGYTF.